Listed below are T cell receptor beta chains from one sample, sequenced in a study of OX40 agonist ivuxolimab in advanced cancers. This table comes from immunoSEQ multiplex PCR, and its TCRdb copy is limited to in-frame clones, with some not included. The repertoire holds 41,000 or so clones, with around 73% as singletons. The sequencing here drew on CD4+ or CD8+ T cells sorted from blood, taken in a trial of the OX40 agonist ivuxolimab. Every receptor here comes from an adult with an advanced solid tumor such as melanoma, head and neck, liver or kidney cancer. The CDR3 runs from the conserved cysteine through the conserved F or W. A D gene is named only where the DNA matches it firmly. Clone size, where shown, is once, few, many, or a class for clones that have expanded.

clone_size	d_call	cdr3_length	j_call	v_call	cdr3_aa	cdr3_nt
-	TRBD2	16	TRBJ2-3	TRBV7-7	CASSSGLAGDTDTQYF	TGTGCCAGCAGCTCCGGACTAGCGGGGGACACAGATACGCAGTATTTT
-	-	14	TRBJ2-7	TRBV12-5	CASGPRVSPYEQYF	TGTGCTAGTGGTCCCAGGGTATCCCCCTACGAGCAGTACTTC
-	TRBD1	16	TRBJ2-7	TRBV5-6	CASSWEPGQGIYEQYF	TGTGCCAGCAGCTGGGAACCGGGACAGGGGATCTACGAGCAGTACTTC
-	-	14	TRBJ1-1	TRBV6-6	CASSYSPLKTEAFF	TGTGCCAGCAGTTACTCGCCATTGAAGACTGAAGCTTTCTTT
-	-	15	TRBJ1-6	TRBV30	CAWRANPDYNSPLHF	TGTGCCTGGAGGGCAAACCCGGATTATAATTCACCCCTCCACTTT
-	TRBD1	13	TRBJ1-1	TRBV19	CASSPRTGVEAFF	TGTGCCAGTAGTCCCCGGACAGGTGTTGAAGCTTTCTTT
-	-	18	TRBJ2-2	TRBV5-1	CASSLAPGQGWDTGELFF	TGCGCCAGCAGCTTGGCCCCGGGTCAGGGTTGGGACACCGGGGAGCTGTTTTTT
-	-	14	TRBJ2-3	TRBV30	CAWSVRLVVDTQYF	TGTGCCTGGAGTGTACGACTAGTTGTAGATACGCAGTATTTT
-	-	14	TRBJ1-2	TRBV4-3	CASSQEVGVGGYTF	TGCGCCAGCAGCCAAGAGGTCGGGGTCGGCGGCTACACCTTC
-	-	14	TRBJ2-2	TRBV7-2	CASSLTGRVGELFF	TGTGCCAGCAGCTTAACAGGGAGGGTCGGGGAGCTGTTTTTT
few	-	12	TRBJ2-3	TRBV9	CASSPEGDTQYF	TGTGCCAGCAGCCCCGAGGGAGATACGCAGTATTTT
-	-	16	TRBJ2-3	TRBV7-2	CASSLVGVSSTDTQYF	TGTGCCAGCAGCTTAGTCGGGGTTTCTAGCACAGATACGCAGTATTTT
few	-	14	TRBJ1-1	TRBV5-6	CASSLGGRGTEAFF	TGTGCCAGCAGCTTGGGTGGGCGTGGCACTGAAGCTTTCTTT
few	-	13	TRBJ1-5	TRBV30	CAWSGRRGQPQHF	TGTGCCTGGAGTGGAAGGCGGGGACAGCCCCAGCATTTT
-	-	12	TRBJ1-2	TRBV29-1	CSAFGDRYGYTF	TGCAGCGCTTTTGGAGATAGATATGGCTACACCTTC
-	TRBD1	16	TRBJ1-5	TRBV5-6	CASSMGQGGGNQPQHF	TGTGCCAGCAGCATGGGACAGGGGGGAGGCAATCAGCCCCAGCATTTT
once	-	13	TRBJ2-5	TRBV7-9	CASSSRTQETQYF	TGTGCCAGCAGCTCCCGGACGCAAGAGACCCAGTACTTC
-	-	14	TRBJ2-7	TRBV28	CASRDQDGLHEQYF	TGTGCCAGCAGAGATCAGGACGGCTTGCACGAGCAGTACTTC
-	TRBD2	13	TRBJ2-7	TRBV6-4	CASITGGGYEQYF	TGTGCCAGCATTACAGGCGGGGGTTACGAGCAGTACTTC
-	-	15	TRBJ1-1	TRBV28	CASTSGGAMNTEAFF	TGTGCCAGCACCTCCGGGGGGGCGATGAACACTGAAGCTTTCTTT
-	-	16	TRBJ2-7	TRBV4-2	CASSQGQDSPFYEQYF	TGTGCCAGCAGCCAAGGACAGGACAGCCCCTTCTACGAGCAGTACTTC
-	-	19	TRBJ2-3	TRBV19	CASSIAPLWGQGATDTQYF	TGTGCCAGTAGTATAGCTCCCCTATGGGGGCAGGGCGCTACAGATACGCAGTATTTT
-	-	17	TRBJ2-2	TRBV14	CASSRGLQGANTGELFF	TGTGCCAGCAGCCGCGGTCTACAGGGAGCTAACACCGGGGAGCTGTTTTTT
once	TRBD1	15	TRBJ1-2	TRBV2	CASTEGGQGAGGYTF	TGTGCCAGCACCGAAGGGGGACAGGGGGCCGGTGGCTACACCTTC
-	TRBD2	18	TRBJ2-2	TRBV5-4	CASSLGTSGRVGTGELFF	TGTGCCAGCAGCTTGGGGACTAGCGGGAGAGTGGGCACCGGGGAGCTGTTTTTT
-	TRBD1	16	TRBJ1-4	TRBV9	CASSEGQGVTNEKLFF	TGTGCCAGCAGCGAGGGACAGGGCGTCACTAATGAAAAACTGTTTTTT
-	-	16	TRBJ1-4	TRBV7-8	CASSLNRGPTNEKLFF	TGTGCCAGCAGCTTAAACCGAGGCCCAACTAATGAAAAACTGTTTTTT
-	-	14	TRBJ1-3	TRBV29-1	CSGLEGFGGNTIYF	TGCAGCGGCCTAGAGGGTTTTGGTGGAAACACCATATATTTT
-	-	15	TRBJ1-2	TRBV25-1	CASSEWDQVPYGYTF	TGTGCCAGCAGTGAATGGGACCAAGTTCCCTATGGCTACACCTTC
-	-	16	TRBJ1-2	TRBV27	CASSLGSRGPKDGYTF	TGTGCCAGCAGTTTGGGTAGTCGGGGGCCGAAGGATGGCTACACCTTC
-	TRBD2	15	TRBJ2-7	TRBV4-3	CASSQDNGSGYEQYF	TGCGCCAGCAGCCAAGATAACGGTAGCGGGTACGAGCAGTACTTC